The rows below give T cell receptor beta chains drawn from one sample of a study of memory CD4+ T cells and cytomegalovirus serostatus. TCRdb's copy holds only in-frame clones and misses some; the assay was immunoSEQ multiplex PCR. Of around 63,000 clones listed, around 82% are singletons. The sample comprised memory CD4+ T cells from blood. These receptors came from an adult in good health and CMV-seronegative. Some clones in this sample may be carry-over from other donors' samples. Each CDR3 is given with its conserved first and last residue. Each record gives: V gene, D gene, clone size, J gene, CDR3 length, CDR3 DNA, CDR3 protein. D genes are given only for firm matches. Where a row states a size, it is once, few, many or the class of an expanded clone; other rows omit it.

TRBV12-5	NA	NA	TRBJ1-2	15	TGTGCTAGTGGTTTGACATCCCTGAAGGGCTATGGCTACACCTTC	CASGLTSLKGYGYTF
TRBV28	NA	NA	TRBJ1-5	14	TGTGCCAGCATCGTCGGATATAGCAATCAGCCCCAGCATTTT	CASIVGYSNQPQHF
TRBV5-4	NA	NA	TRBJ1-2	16	TGTGCCAGCGCAGGGCCCCTCACTCGGCGGAACTATGGCTACACCTTC	CASAGPLTRRNYGYTF
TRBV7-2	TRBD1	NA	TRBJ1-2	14	TGTGCCAGCAGCTTAACTGGGACAGACTCTGGCTACACCTTC	CASSLTGTDSGYTF
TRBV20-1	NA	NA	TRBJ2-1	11	TGCAGTGCACCGAAGTACAATGAGCAGTTCTTC	CSAPKYNEQFF
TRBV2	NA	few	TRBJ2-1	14	TGTGCCAGCAGTGTGAACTGGCTCAACAATGAGCAGTTCTTC	CASSVNWLNNEQFF
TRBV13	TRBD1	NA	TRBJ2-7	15	TGTGCCAGCAGCCTGGCAGGGACAGGGGCCTACGAGCAGTACTTC	CASSLAGTGAYEQYF
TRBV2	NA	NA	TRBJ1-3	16	TGTGCCAGCAGTGACGGCCAGGCAATCTCTGGAAACACCATATATTTT	CASSDGQAISGNTIYF
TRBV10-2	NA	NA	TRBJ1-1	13	TGCGCCAGCACGAGGACCCTAAGAACTGAAGCTTTCTTT	CASTRTLRTEAFF
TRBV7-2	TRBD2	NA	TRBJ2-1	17	TGTGCCAGCAGCCTAGGTTCGTTGAGCGGGGGGCGGAATGAGCAGTTCTTC	CASSLGSLSGGRNEQFF
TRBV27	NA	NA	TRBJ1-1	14	TGTGCCAGCCGAAACGGACAGCATGCCACTGAAGCTTTCTTT	CASRNGQHATEAFF
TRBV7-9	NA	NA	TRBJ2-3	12	TGTGCCAGCAGCTTAGTTGCAGATACGCAGTATTTT	CASSLVADTQYF
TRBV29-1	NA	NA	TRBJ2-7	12	TGCAGCGTTGGGGCCCGGGACATGGCGCAGTACTTC	CSVGARDMAQYF
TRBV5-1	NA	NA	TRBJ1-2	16	TGCGCCAGCACCTACGATACAGGGCTAACTAACTATGGCTACACCTTC	CASTYDTGLTNYGYTF
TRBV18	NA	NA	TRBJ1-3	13	TGTGCCAGCTCACCAGATACAGGTGGCACCATATATTTT	CASSPDTGGTIYF
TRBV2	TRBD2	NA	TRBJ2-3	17	TGTGCCAGCAGTTTTCGACTAGCGGGCAGTAGCACAGATACGCAGTATTTT	CASSFRLAGSSTDTQYF
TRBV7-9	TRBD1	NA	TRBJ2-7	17	TGTGCCAGCAGCTCCCCTTACCGGGACAGGGACTCCTACGAGCAGTACTTC	CASSSPYRDRDSYEQYF
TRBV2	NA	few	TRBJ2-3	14	TGTGCCAGCAGGGGGAAGCCCAGCACAGATACGCAGTATTTT	CASRGKPSTDTQYF
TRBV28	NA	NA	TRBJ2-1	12	TGTGCCAGCAGTTTAGAGAGGCGTGAGCAGTTCTTC	CASSLERREQFF
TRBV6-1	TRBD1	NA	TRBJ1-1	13	TGTGCCAGCAGCTGGACAGGGGGCACTGAAGCTTTCTTT	CASSWTGGTEAFF
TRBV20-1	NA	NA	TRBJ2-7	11	TGCAGTGTGCAGGCAGCGTACGAGCAGTACTTC	CSVQAAYEQYF
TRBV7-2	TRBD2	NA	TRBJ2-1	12	TGTGCCAGCAGCCGTGCCGGGACTAGAAAGTTCTTC	CASSRAGTRKFF
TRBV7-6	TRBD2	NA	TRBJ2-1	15	TGTGCCAGCAGCCACCCCCGGACTAGCGTTAATGAGCAGTTCTTC	CASSHPRTSVNEQFF
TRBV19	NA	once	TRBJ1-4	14	TGTGCCAGTAGTTTACAGAACTTTGGAGAAAAACTGTTTTTT	CASSLQNFGEKLFF
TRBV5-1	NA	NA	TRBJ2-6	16	TGCGCCAGCAGCTTGGATGGGGGCGTTGGGGCCAACGTCCTGACTTTC	CASSLDGGVGANVLTF
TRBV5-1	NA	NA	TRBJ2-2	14	TGCGCCAGCAGCTTACGTTTAGAGGGGGTCAAGCTGTTTTTT	CASSLRLEGVKLFF
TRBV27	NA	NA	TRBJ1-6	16	TGTGCCAGCAGTTTATTGGGGGGCTACTATAATTCACCCCTCCACTTT	CASSLLGGYYNSPLHF
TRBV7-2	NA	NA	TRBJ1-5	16	TGTGCCAGCAGCTTAGATAGGGCGAGGACGGATCAGCCCCAGCATTTT	CASSLDRARTDQPQHF
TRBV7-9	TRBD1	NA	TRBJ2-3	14	TGTGCCAGCAGCCCCAGGACAGGGGCAGATACGCAGTATTTT	CASSPRTGADTQYF
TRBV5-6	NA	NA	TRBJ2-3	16	TGTGCCAGCAGCTTGCTACTAGACGCTAGCACAGATACGCAGTATTTT	CASSLLLDASTDTQYF
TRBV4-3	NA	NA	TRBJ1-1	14	TGCGCCAGCAGCCAGTTGACAGCAAACACTGAAGCTTTCTTT	CASSQLTANTEAFF
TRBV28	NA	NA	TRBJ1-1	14	TGTGCCAGCAGTTTTCCGGCAGGGCGGACTGAAGCTTTCTTT	CASSFPAGRTEAFF
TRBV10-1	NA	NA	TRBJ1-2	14	TGCGCCAGCATGGTTTCTCCAGGTCCCTATGGCTACACCTTC	CASMVSPGPYGYTF
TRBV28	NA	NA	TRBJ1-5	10	TGTGCCAGCAGTAAGCAGCCCCAGCATTTT	CASSKQPQHF
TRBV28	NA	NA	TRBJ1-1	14	TGTGCCACCATAAGCCCCGGTATGAACACTGAAGCTTTCTTT	CATISPGMNTEAFF
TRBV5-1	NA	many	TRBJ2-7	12	TGCGCCAGCAGCTTGGGCTACTACGAGCAGTACTTC	CASSLGYYEQYF
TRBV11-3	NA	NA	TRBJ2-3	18	TGTGCCAGCAGCTTAGATCAGGGAGGGACAGGAGCATCAGTTACGCAGTATTTT	CASSLDQGGTGASVTQYF
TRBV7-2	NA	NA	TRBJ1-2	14	TGTGCCAGCAGCTCCGACGTTTCTAACTATGGCTACACCTTC	CASSSDVSNYGYTF
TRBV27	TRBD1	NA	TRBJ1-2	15	TGTGCCAGCAGCCCCCATCGACAGGGGGCAAGGGGCTACACCTTC	CASSPHRQGARGYTF
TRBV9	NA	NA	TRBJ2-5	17	TGTGCCAGCAGCGTAGAGTCCGGGTACGGACGCGTGTGGACCCAGTACTTC	CASSVESGYGRVWTQYF
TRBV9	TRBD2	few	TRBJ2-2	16	TGTGCCAGCAGCGGATTTAGCGGGAGCGGAACCGGGGAGCTGTTTTTT	CASSGFSGSGTGELFF
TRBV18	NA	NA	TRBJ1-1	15	TGTGCCAGCTCACCCGCCCAAGCTTTGAACACTGAAGCTTTCTTT	CASSPAQALNTEAFF